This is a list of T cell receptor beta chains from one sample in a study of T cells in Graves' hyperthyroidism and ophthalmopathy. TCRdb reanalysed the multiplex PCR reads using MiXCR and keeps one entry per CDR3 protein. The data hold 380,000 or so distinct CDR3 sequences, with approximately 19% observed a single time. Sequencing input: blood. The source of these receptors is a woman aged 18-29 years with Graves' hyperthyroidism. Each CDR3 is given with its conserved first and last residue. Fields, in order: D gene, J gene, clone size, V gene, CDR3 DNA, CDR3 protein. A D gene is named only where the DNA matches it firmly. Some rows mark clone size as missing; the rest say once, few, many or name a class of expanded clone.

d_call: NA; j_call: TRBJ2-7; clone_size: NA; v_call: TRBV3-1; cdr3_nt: TGTGCCAGCAGCCAAGATACCGATCGGCCCTACGAGCAGTACTTC; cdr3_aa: CASSQDTDRPYEQYF
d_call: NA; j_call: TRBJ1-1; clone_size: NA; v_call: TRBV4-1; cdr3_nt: TGCGCCATCAGCCAAGTTGCGGGGGTCCCCACTGAAGCTTGCTTT; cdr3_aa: CAISQVAGVPTEACF
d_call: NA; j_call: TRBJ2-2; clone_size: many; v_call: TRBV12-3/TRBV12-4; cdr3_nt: TGTGCCAGCACCCTTCGGGGGACCGGGGAGCTGTTTTTT; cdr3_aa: CASTLRGTGELFF
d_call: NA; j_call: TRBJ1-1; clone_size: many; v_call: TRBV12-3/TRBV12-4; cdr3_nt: TGTGCCAGCAGCCCGGTTGGAGAAATATTTGAAGCTTTCTTT; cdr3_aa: CASSPVGEIFEAFF
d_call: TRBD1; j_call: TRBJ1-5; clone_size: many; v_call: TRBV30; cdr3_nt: TGTGCCTGGAGGCGACCGGGACAGGGTAATCAGCCCCAGCATTTT; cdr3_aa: CAWRRPGQGNQPQHF
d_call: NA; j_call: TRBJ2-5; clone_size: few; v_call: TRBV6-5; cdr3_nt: TGTGCCAGCAGTTATAAGTTACGAGAGACCCAGTACTTC; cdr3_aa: CASSYKLRETQYF
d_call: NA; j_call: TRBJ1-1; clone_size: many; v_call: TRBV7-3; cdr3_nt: TGTGCCAGCAGCGCCTTGGGGGACACTGAAGCTTTCTTT; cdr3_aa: CASSALGDTEAFF
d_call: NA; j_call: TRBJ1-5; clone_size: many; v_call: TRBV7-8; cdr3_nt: TGTGCCAGCCGGGCGGACCGGAGCAATCAGCCCCAGCATTTT; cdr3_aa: CASRADRSNQPQHF
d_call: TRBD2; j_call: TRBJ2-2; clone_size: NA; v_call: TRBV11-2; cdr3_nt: TGTGCCAGCAGCTCAGATCATACGTGGGATATGGGAGGGTCCGGGGAGCTGTTTTTT; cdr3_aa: CASSSDHTWDMGGSGELFF
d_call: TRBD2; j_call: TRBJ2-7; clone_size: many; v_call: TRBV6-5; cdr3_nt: TGTGCCAGCAGTTGGACAGGGGCCCTTGGACTAGCGGGGGGGATGGGAGTTTACGAGCAGTACTTC; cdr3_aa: CASSWTGALGLAGGMGVYEQYF
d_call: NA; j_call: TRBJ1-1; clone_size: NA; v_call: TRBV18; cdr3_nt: TGTGCCAGCTCAGCGCAGGGGACTGAAGCTTTGTTT; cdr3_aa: CASSAQGTEALF
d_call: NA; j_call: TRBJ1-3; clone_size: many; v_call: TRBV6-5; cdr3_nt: TGTGCCAGCAGTTACTCGGGGGGGCGAGGCTCTGGAAACACCATATATTTT; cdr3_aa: CASSYSGGRGSGNTIYF
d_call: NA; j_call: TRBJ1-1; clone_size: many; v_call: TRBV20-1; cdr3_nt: TGCAGAAGGTCTGGGCAGGCGAACACTGAAGCTTTCTTT; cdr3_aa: CRRSGQANTEAFF
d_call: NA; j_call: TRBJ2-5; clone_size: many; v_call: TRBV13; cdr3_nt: TGTGCCAGCAGCCTACAGAGCTCCCTCGGGACCCAGTACTTC; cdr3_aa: CASSLQSSLGTQYF
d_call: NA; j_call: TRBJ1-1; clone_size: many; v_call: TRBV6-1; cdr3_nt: TGTGCCAGCAGTATCCGACTGACCTTTGCCCTTGAAGCTTTCTTT; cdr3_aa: CASSIRLTFALEAFF
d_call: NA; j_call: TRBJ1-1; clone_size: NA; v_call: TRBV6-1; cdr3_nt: TGTGCCAGCAAAACAACAGGGTACACTGAAGCTTTCTTT; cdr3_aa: CASKTTGYTEAFF
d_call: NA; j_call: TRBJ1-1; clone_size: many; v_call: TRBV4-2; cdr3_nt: TGTGCCAGCAGCCCGATTGGGACTGGGGGATCGGGGGGCACTGAAGCTTTCTTT; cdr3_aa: CASSPIGTGGSGGTEAFF
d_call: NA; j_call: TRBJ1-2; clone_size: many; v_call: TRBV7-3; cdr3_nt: TGTGCCAGCAGCGCGGGGGGGTCCCATGGCTACACCTTC; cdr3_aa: CASSAGGSHGYTF
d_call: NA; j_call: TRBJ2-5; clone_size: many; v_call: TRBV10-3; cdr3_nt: TGTGCCATCAGTGAGCCGGGGCGAGATGAGACCCAGTACTTC; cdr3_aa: CAISEPGRDETQYF
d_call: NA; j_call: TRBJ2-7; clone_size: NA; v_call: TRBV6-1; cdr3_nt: TGTGCCAGCAGACAGGGACGGGGCTACGAGCAGTACTTC; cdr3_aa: CASRQGRGYEQYF
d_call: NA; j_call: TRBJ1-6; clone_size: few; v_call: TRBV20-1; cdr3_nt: TGCAGTGCTAGAGTGGGCAGGAGCTCCTATAATTCACCCCTCCACTTT; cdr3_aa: CSARVGRSSYNSPLHF
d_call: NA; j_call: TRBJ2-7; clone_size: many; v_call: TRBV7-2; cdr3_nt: TGTGCCAGCAGCCAGGAATACCTACGCGAGCAGTACTTC; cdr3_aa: CASSQEYLREQYF
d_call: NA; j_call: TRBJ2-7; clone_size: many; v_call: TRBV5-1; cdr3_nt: TGCGCCAGCAGCTTGGCCGCGGAAGAGCACCACTTC; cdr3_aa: CASSLAAEEHHF
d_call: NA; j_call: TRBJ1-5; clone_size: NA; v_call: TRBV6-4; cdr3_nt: TGTGCCAGCATAGACAGGACTCGGCTACACGTAGGTTACAGTAGCAATCAGCCCCAGCATTTT; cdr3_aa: CASIDRTRLHVGYSSNQPQHF
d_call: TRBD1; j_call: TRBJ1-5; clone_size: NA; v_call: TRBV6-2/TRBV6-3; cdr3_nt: TGTGCCAGCAGTATTGACAGGGTCCAGCCCCAGCATTTT; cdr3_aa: CASSIDRVQPQHF
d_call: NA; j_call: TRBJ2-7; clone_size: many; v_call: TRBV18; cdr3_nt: TGTGCCAGCTCACCCCCCGAGGCAACCTACGAGCAGTACTTC; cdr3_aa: CASSPPEATYEQYF
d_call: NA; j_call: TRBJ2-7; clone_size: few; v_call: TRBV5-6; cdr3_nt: TGTGCCAGCAGCGTCCTTAGGTATCGCGAGCAGTACTTC; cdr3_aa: CASSVLRYREQYF
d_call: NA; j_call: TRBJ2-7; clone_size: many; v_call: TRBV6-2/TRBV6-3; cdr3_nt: TGTGCCAGCAGGAAAACAGGATCCTCCTACGAGCAGTACTTC; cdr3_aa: CASRKTGSSYEQYF
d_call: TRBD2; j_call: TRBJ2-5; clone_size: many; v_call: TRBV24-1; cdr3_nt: TGTGCCACCAGTGATCGGACTAGCGGGGGACCGGGAGAGACCCAGTACTTC; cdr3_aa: CATSDRTSGGPGETQYF
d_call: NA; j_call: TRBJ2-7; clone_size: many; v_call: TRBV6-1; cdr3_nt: TGTGCCAGCGCCCAGGGCCACTACTACGAGCAGTACTTC; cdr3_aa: CASAQGHYYEQYF
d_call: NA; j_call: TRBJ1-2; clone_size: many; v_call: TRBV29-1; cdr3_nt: TGCAGCGTTAACGGAGGTTATGGCTACACCTTC; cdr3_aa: CSVNGGYGYTF
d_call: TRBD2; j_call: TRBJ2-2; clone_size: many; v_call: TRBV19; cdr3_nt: TGTGCCAGTAGTAGGCCCGGACTAGGTGCCGGGGAGCTGTTTTTT; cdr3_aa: CASSRPGLGAGELFF
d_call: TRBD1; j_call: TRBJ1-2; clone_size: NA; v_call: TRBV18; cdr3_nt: TGTGCCAGCTCACCCCTCGGACAGGGGTGGGATGGCTACACCTTC; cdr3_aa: CASSPLGQGWDGYTF
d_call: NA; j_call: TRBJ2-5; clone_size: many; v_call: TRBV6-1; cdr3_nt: TGTGCCAGCAGTGAAGCAGGTGGCAGGGTCCAAGAGACCCAGTACTTC; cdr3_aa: CASSEAGGRVQETQYF
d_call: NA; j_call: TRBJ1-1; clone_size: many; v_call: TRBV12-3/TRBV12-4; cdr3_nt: TGTGCCAGCAGCCTGATCCCTAGACGGACAGAAGCTTTCTTT; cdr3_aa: CASSLIPRRTEAFF
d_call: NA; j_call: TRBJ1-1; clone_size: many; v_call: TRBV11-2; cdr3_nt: TGTGCCAGCAGCTTAGGGGGGGTAAGGGGTAGGGACACTGAAGCTTTCTTT; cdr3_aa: CASSLGGVRGRDTEAFF
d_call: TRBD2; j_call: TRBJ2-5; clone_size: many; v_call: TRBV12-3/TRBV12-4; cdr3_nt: TGTGCCAGCAGCCGCCCCTGGGCGGGGGGACGTCGGGAGACCCAGTACTTC; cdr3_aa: CASSRPWAGGRRETQYF
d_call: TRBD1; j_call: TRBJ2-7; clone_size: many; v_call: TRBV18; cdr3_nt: TGTGCCAGCTCTCAACCGGGACAGGCACCCTACGAGCAGTACTTC; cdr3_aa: CASSQPGQAPYEQYF
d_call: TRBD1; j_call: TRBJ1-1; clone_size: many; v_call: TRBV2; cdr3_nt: TGTGCCAGCAAGTACAGGGGAGGGGACACTGAAGCTTTCTTT; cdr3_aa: CASKYRGGDTEAFF
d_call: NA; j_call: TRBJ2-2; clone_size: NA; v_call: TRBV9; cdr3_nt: TGTGCCAGCAGCGTAGTCGGAGGGGACACCGGGGAGCTGTTTTTT; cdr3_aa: CASSVVGGDTGELFF
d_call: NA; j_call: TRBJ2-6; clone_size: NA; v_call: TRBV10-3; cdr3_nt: TGTGCCATCAGTGACCACATTCGGGCAGCTGGGCCCTCTGGGGCCAACGTCCTGACTTTC; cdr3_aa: CAISDHIRAAGPSGANVLTF
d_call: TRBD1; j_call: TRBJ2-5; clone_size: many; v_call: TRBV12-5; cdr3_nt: TGTGCTAGTGGACTCGACAGGGGCCAAGAGACCCAGTACTTC; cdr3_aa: CASGLDRGQETQYF
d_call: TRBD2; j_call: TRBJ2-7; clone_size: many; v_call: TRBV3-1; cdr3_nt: TGTGCCAGCAGCCAAGGACTAGCGGGCGAGCAGTACTTC; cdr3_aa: CASSQGLAGEQYF
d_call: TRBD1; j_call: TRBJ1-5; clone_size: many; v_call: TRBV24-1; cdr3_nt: TGTGCCACCAGTGATTCATCGGGACAGGTCCGTGCGAGCAATCAGCCCCAGCATTTT; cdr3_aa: CATSDSSGQVRASNQPQHF
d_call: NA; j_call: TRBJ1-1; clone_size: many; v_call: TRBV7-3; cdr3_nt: TGTGCCAGCAGCCCGGGGAGGGCCTCAATGAACACTGAAGCTTTCTTT; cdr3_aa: CASSPGRASMNTEAFF
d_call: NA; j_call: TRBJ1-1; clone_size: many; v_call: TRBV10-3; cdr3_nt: TGTGCCATCGATTCAGGGGCTGGGGACACTGAAGCTTTCTTT; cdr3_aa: CAIDSGAGDTEAFF
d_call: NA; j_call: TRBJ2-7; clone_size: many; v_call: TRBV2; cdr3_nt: TGTGCCAGCAGTCAGGCGAGGGAGCAGTACTTC; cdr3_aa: CASSQAREQYF
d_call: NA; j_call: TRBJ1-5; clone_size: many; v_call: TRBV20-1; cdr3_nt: TGCAGTGCTAGAGGCGGATTCTTACAGCCCCAGCATTTT; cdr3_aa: CSARGGFLQPQHF
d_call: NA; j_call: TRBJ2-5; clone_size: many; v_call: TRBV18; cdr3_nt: TGTGCCAGCTCGGAAAAGGGAGAGACCCAGTACTTC; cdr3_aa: CASSEKGETQYF
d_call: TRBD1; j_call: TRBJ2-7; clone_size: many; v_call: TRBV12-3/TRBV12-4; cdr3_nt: TGTGCCAGCAGTCACGGGACAGGGTACTCCTACGAGCAGTACTTC; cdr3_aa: CASSHGTGYSYEQYF
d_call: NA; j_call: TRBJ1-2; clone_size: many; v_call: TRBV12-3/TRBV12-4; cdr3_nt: TGTGCCAGCAGTTCGATTAGGGCAGGGGCGGTGGGAGGCTACACCTTC; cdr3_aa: CASSSIRAGAVGGYTF
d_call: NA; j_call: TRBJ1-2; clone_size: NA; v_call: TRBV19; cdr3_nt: TGTGCCAGTAGTATAGGAACACGAACAGCTAACTATGGCTACACCTTC; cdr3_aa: CASSIGTRTANYGYTF
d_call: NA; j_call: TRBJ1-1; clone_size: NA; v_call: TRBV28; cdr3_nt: TGTGCCAGCAGTTTCCCGCAGGAGAGCCTCGAAACTGAAGCTTTCTTT; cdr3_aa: CASSFPQESLETEAFF
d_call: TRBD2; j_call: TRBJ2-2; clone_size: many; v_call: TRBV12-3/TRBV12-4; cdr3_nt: TGTGCCAGCAGTCACAGACTAGCGGGGGTTATCACCGGGGAGCTGTTTTTT; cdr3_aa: CASSHRLAGVITGELFF
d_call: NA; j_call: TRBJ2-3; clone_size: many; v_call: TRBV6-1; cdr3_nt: TGTGCCAGCAGTGAAGAGGTCGGGGGAGCAGATACGCAGTATTTT; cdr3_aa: CASSEEVGGADTQYF